The rows below give T cell receptor beta chains drawn from one sample of a study of T cell responses to AZD1222 COVID-19 vaccine. Measured with immunoSEQ multiplex PCR; TCRdb has only the in-frame clones, and not every one. Among under 110,000 clones listed, about nine tenths were seen once. Sequencing was performed on peripheral blood, taken on day 0 of AZD1222 vaccination. Receptors were obtained from an adult in good health. Both conserved end residues are part of each CDR3. A D gene is named only where the DNA matches it firmly.

TRBJ1-5 - TRBV24-1 CATSDPGSNQPQHF TGTGCCACCAGTGACCCCGGGAGCAATCAGCCCCAGCATTTT
TRBJ1-1 - TRBV10-3 CAISEGLQSGEAFF TGTGCCATCAGTGAGGGACTTCAATCAGGTGAAGCTTTCTTT
TRBJ2-1 - TRBV4-1 CASSSLWGAAEQFF TGCGCCAGCAGCTCCCTGTGGGGGGCCGCTGAGCAGTTCTTC
TRBJ1-6 - TRBV5-8 CASSLAAQAPLHF TGTGCCAGCAGCTTGGCCGCCCAGGCCCCCCTCCACTTT
TRBJ2-1 - TRBV29-1 CSAYFNEQFF TGCAGCGCTTATTTCAATGAGCAGTTCTTC
TRBJ2-7 TRBD1 TRBV19 CASSPGQAYEQYF TGTGCCAGTAGTCCTGGACAGGCCTACGAGCAGTACTTC
TRBJ2-3 - TRBV18 CASSPFTGSDTQYF TGTGCCAGCTCACCATTCACAGGGTCAGATACGCAGTATTTT
TRBJ1-1 TRBD1 TRBV3-1/TRBV3-2 CASSRDRAGNTEAFF TGTGCCAGCAGCCGTGACAGGGCGGGGAACACTGAAGCTTTCTTT
TRBJ1-3 - TRBV11-2 CASSLGYNSGNTIYF TGTGCCAGCAGCTTAGGGTACAACTCTGGAAACACCATATATTTT
TRBJ2-1 TRBD2 TRBV19 CASSMTRGAYNEQFF TGTGCCAGTAGTATGACGCGGGGGGCCTACAATGAGCAGTTCTTC
TRBJ1-5 - TRBV15 CATSRDLDQPQHF TGTGCCACCAGCAGAGATCTGGATCAGCCCCAGCATTTT
TRBJ1-1 - TRBV19 CASRFIRATEAFF TGTGCCAGTAGGTTTATCAGGGCCACTGAAGCTTTCTTT
TRBJ1-1 - TRBV2 CASNLEINTEAFF TGTGCCAGCAACTTAGAAATTAACACTGAAGCTTTCTTT
TRBJ2-7 - TRBV5-6 CASSLEVGGDEQYF TGTGCCAGCAGCTTGGAGGTCGGCGGGGATGAGCAGTACTTC
TRBJ2-7 - TRBV5-6 CATRRGRLAEQYF TGTGCCACCCGACGGGGCCGTCTCGCCGAGCAGTACTTC
TRBJ1-5 TRBD1 TRBV19 CASTQGAASNQPQHF TGTGCCAGTACTCAGGGGGCTGCAAGCAATCAGCCCCAGCATTTT
TRBJ1-1 TRBD1 TRBV29-1 CSVPRQGADDTEAFF TGCAGCGTTCCCCGACAGGGGGCTGACGACACTGAAGCTTTCTTT
TRBJ1-2 - TRBV6-5 CASSFQDWGYGYTF TGTGCCAGCAGTTTTCAGGACTGGGGCTATGGCTACACCTTC
TRBJ1-1 - TRBV3-1/TRBV3-2 CASSSDSTEAFF TGTGCCAGCAGCTCTGACAGCACTGAAGCTTTCTTT
TRBJ1-5 - TRBV28 CASSLWGLGRGPSNQPQHF TGTGCCAGCAGTTTATGGGGCCTTGGAAGGGGACCCAGCAATCAGCCCCAGCATTTT